One and the same sample provided the 30 T cell receptor beta chains below, sequenced in a study of blood T cell repertoires in COVID-19. Assay used: immunoSEQ multiplex PCR; TCRdb lists only in-frame clones, some missing. Here the sample spans over 150,000 clones, around 80% being singletons. Sequenced sample: peripheral blood. The source is a human donor in a cohort sampled during active COVID-19.

V is TRBV2 and J is TRBJ2-1; D is ambiguous. CDR1 is SNHLY, CDR2 FYNNEI, per germline. The CDR3 length is 12 residues. V gave up 3 bases and J gave up 5 bases, with 5 bases separating them. The CDR3 loop reads CASSERHNEQFF. CDR3 nucleotide sequence: TGTGCCAGCAGTGAGCGCCACAATGAGCAGTTCTTC.

V gene TRBV11-3 combines with J gene TRBJ2-3; D not resolved. Germline assignment: CDR1 SGHNT and CDR2 YENEEA. The CDR3 is 13 residues long. V was trimmed by 2 bases and J by 4 bases, leaving 7 bases between them. The CDR3 reads CASSLSRADTQYF. The CDR3 DNA reads as TGTGCCAGCAGCTTATCACGGGCAGATACGCAGTATTTT.

The J gene is TRBJ1-2, the V gene TRBV6-5; D is unclear. The CDR3 runs 15 residues. The V end was cut by 0 bases, the J end by 8 bases, with 16 bases between. The germline CDR1 and CDR2 sequences are MNHEY and SVGAGI. In nucleotides, the CDR3 is TGTGCCAGCAGTTACTCTGCCGGTGGTGAGAGCGGCTACACCTTC. Translated: CASSYSAGGESGYTF.

The chain employs TRBV19 and TRBJ1-1; D possibly corresponds to TRBD1 (5 bases). This CDR3 region has 11 residues. Germline V gene sequence: CDR1 LNHDA, CDR2 SQIVND (reference sequence). Trimming took 8 bases from V and 8 from J, leaving 12 bases between them. CDR3 region: CASSVRGEAFF. In DNA form, the CDR3 reads TGTGCCAGTTCGGTACGGGGGGAAGCTTTCTTT.

The chain is built from TRBV6-1 and TRBJ2-7; TRBD2 matches 7 bases. The CDR3 has 15 residues. Per germline, CDR1 MNHNS and CDR2 SASEGT. The ends lost 1 base at V and 2 bases at J; junction bases unmatched: 5. This chain's CDR3 is CASSEGLAVTYEQYF. Written as DNA, the CDR3 is TGTGCCAGCAGTGAAGGTCTAGCGGTTACCTACGAGCAGTACTTC.

This rearrangement joins TRBV5-1 to TRBJ1-2; 7 bases are a match to TRBD1. J gave up 4 bases and V 4 bases, and 7 bases lay outside the gene matches. The CDR3 contains 14 residues. Germline lookup yields CDR1 SGHRS and CDR2 YFSETQ. The DNA of the CDR3 is TGCGCCAGCAGCAAGGGACAGATCTTCTATGGCTACACCTTC. Protein sequence: CASSKGQIFYGYTF.

This rearrangement joins TRBV12-5 to TRBJ2-5, with a possible D match to TRBD1 (6 bases). Germline assignment: CDR1 LGHNT and CDR2 FRNRAP. V gave up 1 base and J gave up 5 bases, with 17 bases separating them. The CDR3 sequence is 16 residues long. CDR3 loop: CASGLAGERDRETQYF. DNA of the CDR3: TGTGCTAGTGGTTTGGCAGGGGAGAGGGACCGCGAGACCCAGTACTTC.

The chain employs TRBV11-1 and TRBJ2-7; 8 nucleotides agree with TRBD2. Germline V gene sequence: CDR1 SGHAT, CDR2 FQDESV (reference sequence). This CDR3 region has 16 residues. Trimming at V came to 8 bases and at J to 3 bases, leaving 15 bases not matched to a gene. In nucleotides, the CDR3 is TGTGCCAGCTCCGCAGGGGTTACGGGACTAGTCTACGAGCAGTACTTC. It yields the protein CASSAGVTGLVYEQYF.

The V call is TRBV6-5, the J call TRBJ2-7; 8 bases are shared with TRBD2. The CDR3 sequence is 15 residues long. V trimming: 6 bases; J trimming: 1 base; junction bases outside the gene matches: 8. Germline CDR1 is MNHEY and CDR2 is SVGAGI. As DNA, the CDR3 is TGTGCCAGCAGGAACGGGCCTAGCGGGTCCTACGAGCAGTACTTC. Translation: CASRNGPSGSYEQYF.

The J gene is TRBJ1-5, the V gene TRBV6-1; D ambiguous. The germline V gene has CDR1 MNHNS and CDR2 SASEGT. The CDR3 is made up of 17 amino acids. Trimming removed 1 base at V and 0 bases at J, with 13 bases between. Here the CDR3 reads CASSEGVTSYSNQPQHF. CDR3 coding DNA: TGTGCCAGCAGTGAAGGGGTGACATCCTATAGCAATCAGCCCCAGCATTTT.

The rearrangement links TRBV18 to TRBJ2-1; 10 bases fit TRBD1. CDR1 is KGHSH and CDR2 is LQKENI in the germline V gene. V was clipped by 5 bases and J by 3 bases; unmatched bases: 4. The CDR3 is 15 amino acids. CDR3 in DNA: TGTGCCAGCTCAAACGGACAGGGGGTCTACAATGAGCAGTTCTTC. Its protein product is CASSNGQGVYNEQFF.

This chain joins TRBV19 and TRBJ1-4; 8 bases align to TRBD1. The CDR3 has 14 amino acids. V lost 6 bases and J lost 4; bases outside the gene matches: 4. Germline V gene lookup returns CDR1 LNHDA and CDR2 SQIVND (reference sequence). In DNA form, the CDR3 reads TGTGCCAGTAGCAGGGGGCGTAATAATGAAAAACTGTTTTTT. Translating gives CASSRGRNNEKLFF.

The chain has TRBV10-1 and TRBJ2-1, with 10 bases fitting TRBD2. CDR1 and CDR2 from the germline V gene are WNHNN and SYGVQD (reference sequence). There are 16 residues in the CDR3. V dropped 6 bases and J dropped 0; count of bases not matched to a gene: 5. This chain's CDR3 is CASSSSGSPSYNEQFF. The CDR3 DNA is TGCGCCAGCAGCTCTAGCGGGAGCCCCTCCTACAATGAGCAGTTCTTC.

V is TRBV21-1 and J is TRBJ1-6; the DNA was not compared with TRBD1, the D call given in the table. TRBV21-1 is flagged as a pseudogene. The CDR3 runs to 17 residues. CDR3 region: CASSIKGGTLGNSPLHF. As DNA, the CDR3 is TGTGCCAGCAGCATAAAAGGGGGTACCTTAGGGAATTCACCCCTCCACTTT.

This clone was found a few times. The chain recombines TRBV2 with TRBJ1-1; D not certain. There are 14 residues in the CDR3. Deletions cut 6 bases from V and 5 bases from J, with 16 bases between. Per the germline V gene, CDR1 is SNHLY and CDR2 is FYNNEI. CDR3 sequence: CASSLGSGGTEAFF. Here the CDR3 DNA reads TGTGCCAGCAGCCTGGGATCCGGAGGTACTGAAGCTTTCTTT.

The rearrangement links TRBV3-1 (or the pseudogene TRBV3-2) to TRBJ2-4, with D maybe TRBD2 (5 bases). The CDR3 loop spans 16 amino acids. The V end was cut by 0 bases, the J end by 5 bases, with 14 bases between. From germline, CDR1 is LGHDT and CDR2 YNNKEL (reference sequence). The CDR3 protein is CASSQDGEGRENIQYF. For the CDR3, the DNA is TGTGCCAGCAGCCAAGACGGCGAGGGCAGAGAAAACATTCAGTACTTC.

The rearrangement joins TRBV19 to TRBJ2-5; tentative D call: TRBD1 (6 bases). The germline CDR1 and CDR2 sequences are LNHDA and SQIVND (reference sequence). V lost 3 bases and J lost 5, with 13 bases in between. This CDR3 region has 14 residues. Written as DNA, the CDR3 is TGTGCCAGTAGTATGGAGAGCAGGGGCGAGACCCAGTACTTC. It codes for CASSMESRGETQYF.

This clone was counted many times. The chain uses TRBV13 and TRBJ2-1; D is perhaps TRBD2 (5 bases). The CDR3 has 15 residues. Looked up from germline, CDR1 is PRHDT and CDR2 is FYEKMQ (reference sequence). Trimming took off 7 bases at V and 3 bases at J, with 16 bases between the two ends. The chain's CDR3 is CASIPRGPFYNEQFF. CDR3 nucleotide sequence: TGTGCCAGCATCCCAAGAGGGCCTTTCTACAATGAGCAGTTCTTC.

This chain joins TRBV30 and TRBJ1-6, with D possibly being TRBD1 (5 bases). The germline V gene has CDR1 GTSNPN and CDR2 SVGIG (reference sequence). This CDR3 region has 15 residues. V dropped 0 bases and J dropped 5 bases, with 11 bases sitting between them. CDR3: CAWSVKGPHNSPLHF. The CDR3 region has the DNA TGTGCCTGGAGTGTTAAGGGGCCCCATAATTCACCCCTCCACTTT. The full variable domain, with the rest looked up from reference TRBV30 and TRBJ1-6, is SQTIHQWPATLVQPVGSPLSLECTVEGTSNPNLYWYRQAAGRGLQLLFYSVGIGQISSEVPQNLSASRPQDRQFILSSKKLLLSDSGFYLCAWSVKGPHNSPLHFGNGTRLTVT.

This clone was seen many times. The rearrangement uses TRBV7-6 and TRBJ2-1, with 8 bases aligning to TRBD2. Trimming removed 5 bases from V and 3 bases from J; junction bases left unmatched: 3. The CDR3 runs 14 residues. Germline assignment: CDR1 SGHVS and CDR2 FNYEAQ. Written as DNA, the CDR3 is TGTGCCAGCAGCCCGGGGGGGCGCTACAATGAGCAGTTCTTC. Translating it yields CASSPGGRYNEQFF.

The chain recombines TRBV6-2 or TRBV6-3 with TRBJ2-4, with 10 positions matching TRBD2. V was clipped by 5 bases and J by 4 bases; unmatched bases: 5. The CDR3 has 15 residues. Germline V CDR1 and CDR2: MNHEY, SVGEGT. The CDR3: CASSDTSGTKNIQYF. The CDR3 nucleotides are TGTGCCAGCAGTGACACTAGCGGGACGAAAAACATTCAGTACTTC.

This chain connects TRBV28 to TRBJ1-5, with 8 bases matching TRBD1. Germline V gene data show CDR1 as MDHEN and CDR2 as SYDVKM. This CDR3 is built from 15 residues. With V trimmed by 6 bases and J by 0 bases, 4 bases remained unmatched. CDR3 loop: CASSPTGVSNQPQHF. The DNA of the CDR3 is TGTGCCAGCAGCCCGACAGGGGTTAGCAATCAGCCCCAGCATTTT.

The gene calls are TRBV10-3 and TRBJ2-5, with D maybe TRBD1 (5 bases). The V gene's germline CDR1 is ENHRY and CDR2 SYGVKD. The V end lost 0 bases, the J end lost 0 bases, and 8 bases lay between the germline ends. This CDR3 has 15 amino acids. In DNA, the CDR3 is TGTGCCATCAGTGAGTCGAAACAGGACCAAGAGACCCAGTACTTC. Its protein product is CAISESKQDQETQYF.

This clone turned up a few times. The V and J genes are TRBV6-5 and TRBJ1-5, with D maybe TRBD1 (6 bases). There are 14 residues in the CDR3. The V gene lost 5 bases and the J gene lost 11 bases, with 19 bases spanning the gap. Germline V gene lookup returns CDR1 MNHEY and CDR2 SVGAGI. CDR3 protein: CASSLGQTFSSQHF. The CDR3 coding sequence is TGTGCCAGCAGTCTTGGACAGACCTTCTCGTCCCAGCATTTT.

CDR3 nucleotide sequence: TGTGCCAGCAGTTTAGTAGGGAGCTCCTACAATGAGCAGTTCTTC. It yields the protein CASSLVGSSYNEQFF. V gene TRBV27 combines with J gene TRBJ2-1; weak D call: TRBD2 (5 bases). Trimming shortened V by 2 bases and J by 0 bases, and 8 bases separated the two germline ends. The CDR3 contains 15 residues. Looked up from germline, CDR1 is MNHEY and CDR2 is SMNVEV (reference sequence).

This clone was recorded once. The gene calls are TRBV5-6 and TRBJ1-5, with 9 nucleotides matching TRBD1. Germline assignment: CDR1 SGHDT and CDR2 YYEEEE. The CDR3 consists of 14 residues. The V segment lost 4 bases and the J segment 4 bases; nucleotides outside the gene matches: 3. The CDR3 DNA sequence: TGTGCCAGCAGCCCCGGACAGGGGAATCAGCCCCAGCATTTT. The encoded protein is CASSPGQGNQPQHF.

The chain recombines TRBV9 with TRBJ2-1; tentative D call: TRBD2 (7 bases). Trimming removed 4 bases at V and 10 bases at J, with 18 bases between. The CDR3 is made up of 14 amino acids. Looked up from germline, CDR1 is SGDLS and CDR2 is YYNGEE. The CDR3 DNA reads TGTGCCAGCAGCCCGGGACTATTGAGGGGGGAGCAGTTCTTC. Translated: CASSPGLLRGEQFF.

The chain uses TRBV6-6 and TRBJ1-5, with 7 bases fitting TRBD1. The CDR3 is made up of 17 amino acids. The junction had 10 bases not matched to a gene; V was cut back by 5 bases and J by 0 bases. Germline CDR1 and CDR2: MNHNY and SVGAGI (reference sequence). The CDR3 protein is CASSGSGQPYSNQPQHF. CDR3 sequence (DNA): TGTGCCAGCAGTGGATCGGGACAGCCTTATAGCAATCAGCCCCAGCATTTT.

This rearrangement joins TRBV18 to TRBJ2-7; TRBD2 matches 8 bases. V lost 3 bases, J lost 6 bases, and 13 bases stayed unmatched. The CDR3 extends over 16 amino acids. Looked up from germline, CDR1 is KGHSH and CDR2 is LQKENI. The CDR3 here is CASSPLRLAGTAEQYF. The CDR3 nucleotides read TGTGCCAGCTCACCGCTAAGGTTAGCGGGAACCGCCGAGCAGTACTTC.

The V call is TRBV5-1, the J call TRBJ2-2; D may be TRBD2 (6 bases). CDR1 and CDR2 (germline): SGHRS, YFSETQ. CDR3 length: 13 amino acids. V was shortened by 8 bases and J by 5 bases, with 13 bases between the two germline ends. CDR3 nucleotide sequence: TGCGCCAGTATAGCGGAGGGGACCGGGGAGCTGTTTTTT. Translated, it gives CASIAEGTGELFF.